This T cell receptor (beta chain) comes out of a study of cytomegalovirus exposure and HLA in healthy donors. The V segment lost 3 bases and the J segment 3 bases; nucleotides outside the gene matches: 2. CDR1 is MDHEN and CDR2 is SYDVKM in the germline V gene. This CDR3 comprises 15 residues. Concerning this clone itself: Its antigen is not identified.

PCR primers comprised 60 Vbeta and 13 Jbeta primers. Measured with immunoSEQ multiplex PCR; TCRdb has only the in-frame clones, and not every one. The sample lists a few hundred thousand clones; roughly two thirds were seen once. Broader study findings: Rarity marked most TCR sequences, yet some public TCRs occurred in many donors.

This receptor was identified in a female donor in good health and CMV-seronegative. What was sequenced was PBMCs. V is TRBV28 and J is TRBJ2-2; TRBD1 agrees at 9 bases. The CDR3 DNA reads TGTGCCAGCAGTTTCGGGACAGGGTACACCGGGGAGCTGTTTTTT. Its protein product is CASSFGTGYTGELFF.